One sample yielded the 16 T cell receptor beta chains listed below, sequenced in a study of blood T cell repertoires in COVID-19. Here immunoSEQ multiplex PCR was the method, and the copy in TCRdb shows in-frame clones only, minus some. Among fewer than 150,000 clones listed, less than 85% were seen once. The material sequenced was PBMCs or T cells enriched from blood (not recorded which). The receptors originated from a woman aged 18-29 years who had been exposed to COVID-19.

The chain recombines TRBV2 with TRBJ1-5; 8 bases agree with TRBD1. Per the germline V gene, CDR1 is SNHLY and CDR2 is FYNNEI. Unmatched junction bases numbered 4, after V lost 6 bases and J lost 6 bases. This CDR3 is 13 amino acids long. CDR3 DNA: TGTGCCAGCAGAGAAACAGGGGGTCAGCCCCAGCATTTT. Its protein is CASRETGGQPQHF.

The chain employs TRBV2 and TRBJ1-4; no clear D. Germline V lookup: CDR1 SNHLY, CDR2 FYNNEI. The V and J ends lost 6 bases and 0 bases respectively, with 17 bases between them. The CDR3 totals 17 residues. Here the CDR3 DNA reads TGTGCCAGCAGGCCTTTTAGCCACCAAACAACTAATGAAAAACTGTTTTTT. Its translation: CASRPFSHQTTNEKLFF.

Written as DNA, the CDR3 is TGTGCCAGCAGTATGGGGACAGACAATGAGCAGTTCTTC. This sequence encodes CASSMGTDNEQFF. The chain combines TRBV28 with TRBJ2-1; 7 bases are a match to TRBD1. Per the germline V gene, CDR1 is MDHEN and CDR2 is SYDVKM. The V and J ends lost 5 bases and 5 bases, in that order; junction bases with no gene match: 3. The CDR3 contains 13 residues. Full variable domain (remainder filled in from reference TRBV28 and TRBJ2-1): DVKVTQSSRYLVKRTGEKVFLECVQDMDHENMFWYRQDPGLGLRLIYFSYDVKMKEKGDIPEGYSVSREKKERFSLILESASTNQTSMYLCASSMGTDNEQFFGPGTRLTVL.

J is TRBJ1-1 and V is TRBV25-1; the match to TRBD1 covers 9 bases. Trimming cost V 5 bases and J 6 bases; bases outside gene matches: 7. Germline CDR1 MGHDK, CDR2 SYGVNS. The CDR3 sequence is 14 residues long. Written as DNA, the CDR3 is TGTGCCAGCAGTAAAGGACAGGGGAGCCCTGAAGCTTTCTTT. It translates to CASSKGQGSPEAFF.

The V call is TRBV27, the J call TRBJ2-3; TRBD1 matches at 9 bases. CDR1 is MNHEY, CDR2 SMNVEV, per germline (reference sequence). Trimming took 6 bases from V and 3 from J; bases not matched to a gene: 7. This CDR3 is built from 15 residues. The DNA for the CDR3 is TGTGCCAGCAGGAACCGGGACAGGGCTACAGATACGCAGTATTTT. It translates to CASRNRDRATDTQYF.

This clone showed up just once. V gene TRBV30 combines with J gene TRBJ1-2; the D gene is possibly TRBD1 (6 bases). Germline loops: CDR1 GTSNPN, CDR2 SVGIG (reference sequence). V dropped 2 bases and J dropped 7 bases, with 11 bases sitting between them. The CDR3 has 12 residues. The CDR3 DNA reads TGTGCCTGGAGTTTCCAAGGGGGTGGCTACACCTTC. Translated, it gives CAWSFQGGGYTF.

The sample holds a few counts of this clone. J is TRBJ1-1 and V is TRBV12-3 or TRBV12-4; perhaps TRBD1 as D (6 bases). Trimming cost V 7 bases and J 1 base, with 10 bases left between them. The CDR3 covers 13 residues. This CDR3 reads CASTLQGNTEAFF. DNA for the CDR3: TGTGCCAGCACTCTACAGGGGAACACTGAAGCTTTCTTT.

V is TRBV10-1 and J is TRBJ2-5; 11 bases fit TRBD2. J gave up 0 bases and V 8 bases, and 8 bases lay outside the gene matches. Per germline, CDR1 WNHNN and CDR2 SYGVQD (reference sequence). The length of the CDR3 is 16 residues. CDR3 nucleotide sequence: TGCGCCAGCGAAGGCGCTAGCGGGGGGTACCAAGAGACCCAGTACTTC. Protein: CASEGASGGYQETQYF.

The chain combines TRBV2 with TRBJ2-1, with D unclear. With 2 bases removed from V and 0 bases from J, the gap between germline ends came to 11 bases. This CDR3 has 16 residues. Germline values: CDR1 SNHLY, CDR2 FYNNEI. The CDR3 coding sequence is TGTGCCAGCAGTGAATTGGCCTTAACCTCCTACAATGAGCAGTTCTTC. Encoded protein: CASSELALTSYNEQFF.

CDR3 DNA: TGTGCCAGCAGCTCTAATTACGAGCAGTACTTC. It is translated as CASSSNYEQYF. The chain carries TRBV13 and TRBJ2-7; unclear D gene. The CDR3 has 11 residues. CDR1 and CDR2 from the germline V gene are PRHDT and FYEKMQ (reference sequence). V shed 4 bases and J shed 4 bases, with 5 bases lying between them.

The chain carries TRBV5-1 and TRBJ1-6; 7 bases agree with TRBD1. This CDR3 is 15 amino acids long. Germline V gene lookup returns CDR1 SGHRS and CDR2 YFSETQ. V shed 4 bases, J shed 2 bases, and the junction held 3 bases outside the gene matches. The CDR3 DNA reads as TGCGCCAGCAGCAGGGACAGTCCCTATAATTCACCCCTCCACTTT. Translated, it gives CASSRDSPYNSPLHF.

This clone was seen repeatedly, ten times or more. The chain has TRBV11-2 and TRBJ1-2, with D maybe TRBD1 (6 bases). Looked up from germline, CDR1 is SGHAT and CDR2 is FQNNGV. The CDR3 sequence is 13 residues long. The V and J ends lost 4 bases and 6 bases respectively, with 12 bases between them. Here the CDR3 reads CASSWRGADGYTF. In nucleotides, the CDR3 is TGTGCCAGCAGCTGGCGGGGGGCAGATGGCTACACCTTC.

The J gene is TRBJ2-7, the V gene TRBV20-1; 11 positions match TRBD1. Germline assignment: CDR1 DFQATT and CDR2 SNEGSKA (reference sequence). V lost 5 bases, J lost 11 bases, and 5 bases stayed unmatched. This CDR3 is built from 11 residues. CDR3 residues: CSAPRDRGEYF. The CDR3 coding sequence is TGCAGTGCTCCCCGGGACAGGGGGGAGTACTTC.

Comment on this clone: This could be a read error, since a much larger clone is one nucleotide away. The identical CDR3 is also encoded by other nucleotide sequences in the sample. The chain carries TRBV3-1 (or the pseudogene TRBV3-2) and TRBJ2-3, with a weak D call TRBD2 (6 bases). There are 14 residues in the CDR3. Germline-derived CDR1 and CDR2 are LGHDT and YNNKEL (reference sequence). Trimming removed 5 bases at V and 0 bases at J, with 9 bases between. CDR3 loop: CASSFSGSTDTQYF. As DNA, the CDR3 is TGTGCCAGCAGCTTCAGCGGGAGCACAGATACGCAGTATTTT.

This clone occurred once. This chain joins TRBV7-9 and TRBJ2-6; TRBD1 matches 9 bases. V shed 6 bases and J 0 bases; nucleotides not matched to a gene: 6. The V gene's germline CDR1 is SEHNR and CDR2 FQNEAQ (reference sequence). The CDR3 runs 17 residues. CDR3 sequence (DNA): TGTGCCAGCAGTCCCGGGACAGGGTTCTCTGGGGCCAACGTCCTGACTTTC. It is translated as CASSPGTGFSGANVLTF.

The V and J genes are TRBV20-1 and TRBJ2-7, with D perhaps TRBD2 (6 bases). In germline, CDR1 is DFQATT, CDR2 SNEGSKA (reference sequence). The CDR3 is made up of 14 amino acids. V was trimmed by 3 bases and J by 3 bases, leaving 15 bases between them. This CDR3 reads CSASHQIADYEQYF. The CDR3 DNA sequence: TGCAGTGCTAGTCATCAAATAGCGGACTACGAGCAGTACTTC.